This is a list of T cell receptor beta chains from one sample in a study of cytomegalovirus exposure and HLA in healthy donors. Here immunoSEQ multiplex PCR was the method, and the copy in TCRdb shows in-frame clones only, minus some. The sample records about 65,000 clones, around 73% being singletons. The sequenced material came from PBMCs. The source of these receptors is a girl aged 10 to 17 in good health and CMV-seropositive. The CDR3 runs from the conserved cysteine through the conserved F or W. A D gene is named only where the DNA matches it firmly. Not all rows give a size; the values are once, few, many and, for expanded clones, a class.

V gene: TRBV6-1
J gene: TRBJ1-2
D gene: TRBD1
clone size: -
CDR3 protein: CASSWTGDNYGYTF
CDR3 DNA: TGTGCCAGCTCTTGGACAGGGGATAACTATGGCTACACCTTC

V gene: TRBV28
J gene: TRBJ2-6
D gene: -
clone size: -
CDR3 protein: CASSQANRANVLTF
CDR3 DNA: TGTGCCAGCAGTCAGGCGAATCGGGCCAACGTCCTGACTTTC

V gene: TRBV7-9
J gene: TRBJ1-1
D gene: -
clone size: -
CDR3 protein: CASSPHYQANTEAFF
CDR3 DNA: TGTGCCAGCAGCCCTCATTACCAAGCGAACACTGAAGCTTTCTTT

V gene: TRBV29-1
J gene: TRBJ2-7
D gene: TRBD2
clone size: -
CDR3 protein: CSVKGLASHEQYF
CDR3 DNA: TGCAGCGTTAAGGGACTAGCTAGCCACGAGCAGTACTTC

V gene: TRBV2
J gene: TRBJ2-7
D gene: TRBD1
clone size: -
CDR3 protein: CASSGTGYEQYF
CDR3 DNA: TGTGCCAGCAGTGGGACAGGTTACGAGCAGTACTTC

V gene: TRBV5-4
J gene: TRBJ2-7
D gene: -
clone size: -
CDR3 protein: CASSFIGDVYEQYF
CDR3 DNA: TGTGCCAGCAGCTTTATAGGGGATGTCTACGAGCAGTACTTC

V gene: TRBV7-8
J gene: TRBJ2-3
D gene: -
clone size: -
CDR3 protein: CASSFSGVVDTQYF
CDR3 DNA: TGTGCCAGCAGCTTCTCGGGAGTGGTAGATACGCAGTATTTT

V gene: TRBV6-5
J gene: TRBJ2-3
D gene: -
clone size: -
CDR3 protein: CASSYSTGTDTQYF
CDR3 DNA: TGTGCCAGCAGTTACTCGACTGGCACAGATACGCAGTATTTT

V gene: TRBV25-1
J gene: TRBJ1-1
D gene: -
clone size: -
CDR3 protein: CASRGGNTEAFF
CDR3 DNA: TGTGCCAGCAGAGGAGGGAACACTGAAGCTTTCTTT

V gene: TRBV27
J gene: TRBJ1-2
D gene: TRBD1
clone size: -
CDR3 protein: CASSPGQNNYGYTF
CDR3 DNA: TGTGCCAGCAGTCCGGGACAGAATAATTATGGCTACACCTTC

V gene: TRBV30
J gene: TRBJ1-5
D gene: -
clone size: -
CDR3 protein: CAWAQGQNNQPQHF
CDR3 DNA: TGTGCCTGGGCACAAGGACAGAACAATCAGCCCCAGCATTTT

V gene: TRBV18
J gene: TRBJ1-1
D gene: -
clone size: -
CDR3 protein: CASSPIPGVNTEAFF
CDR3 DNA: TGTGCCAGCTCACCGATTCCGGGGGTGAACACTGAAGCTTTCTTT

V gene: TRBV2
J gene: TRBJ2-2
D gene: -
clone size: -
CDR3 protein: CASSVETTNTGELFF
CDR3 DNA: TGTGCCAGCAGTGTAGAGACAACGAACACCGGGGAGCTGTTTTTT

V gene: TRBV30
J gene: TRBJ2-1
D gene: -
clone size: -
CDR3 protein: CAWSDTPSSLYNEQFF
CDR3 DNA: TGTGCCTGGAGTGATACTCCATCCTCCCTCTACAATGAGCAGTTCTTC

V gene: TRBV28
J gene: TRBJ2-7
D gene: TRBD2
clone size: -
CDR3 protein: CASSPPPSGSTYEQYF
CDR3 DNA: TGTGCCAGCAGTCCCCCACCTAGCGGGAGTACCTACGAGCAGTACTTC

V gene: TRBV9
J gene: TRBJ1-2
D gene: TRBD1
clone size: -
CDR3 protein: CASSPDRGYGYTF
CDR3 DNA: TGTGCCAGCAGCCCTGACAGGGGCTATGGCTACACCTTC

V gene: TRBV7-6
J gene: TRBJ1-6
D gene: -
clone size: -
CDR3 protein: CASSERAGTPAALHF
CDR3 DNA: TGTGCCAGCAGCGAACGAGCCGGGACACCCGCTGCCCTCCACTTT

V gene: TRBV29-1
J gene: TRBJ1-2
D gene: -
clone size: few
CDR3 protein: CSVEYGYTF
CDR3 DNA: TGCAGCGTCGAGTATGGCTACACCTTC

V gene: TRBV7-9
J gene: TRBJ1-2
D gene: -
clone size: -
CDR3 protein: CASSETGGYGYTF
CDR3 DNA: TGTGCCAGCAGCGAAACAGGCGGCTATGGCTACACCTTC

V gene: TRBV5-8
J gene: TRBJ2-5
D gene: TRBD2
clone size: -
CDR3 protein: CASSFGAGEDQETQYF
CDR3 DNA: TGTGCCAGCAGCTTTGGTGCGGGAGAGGACCAAGAGACCCAGTACTTC

V gene: TRBV7-9
J gene: TRBJ2-1
D gene: -
clone size: -
CDR3 protein: CASSLVRGPLLDNEQFF
CDR3 DNA: TGTGCCAGCAGCTTAGTTCGAGGGCCTCTCCTGGACAATGAGCAGTTCTTC

V gene: TRBV2
J gene: TRBJ2-1
D gene: -
clone size: -
CDR3 protein: CASRWAGEQFF
CDR3 DNA: TGTGCCAGCAGGTGGGCGGGTGAGCAGTTCTTC

V gene: TRBV7-2
J gene: TRBJ2-1
D gene: -
clone size: -
CDR3 protein: CASSPPTGNEQFF
CDR3 DNA: TGTGCCAGCAGCCCCCCGACTGGGAATGAGCAGTTCTTC

V gene: TRBV4-1
J gene: TRBJ1-5
D gene: TRBD1
clone size: -
CDR3 protein: CASSQGPMGQGAFRQPQHF
CDR3 DNA: TGCGCCAGCAGCCAAGGCCCGATGGGACAGGGTGCCTTTAGGCAGCCCCAGCATTTT

V gene: TRBV7-2
J gene: TRBJ2-5
D gene: -
clone size: -
CDR3 protein: CASSFRQGETQYF
CDR3 DNA: TGTGCCAGCAGCTTTCGGCAGGGAGAGACCCAGTACTTC

V gene: TRBV27
J gene: TRBJ2-1
D gene: TRBD2
clone size: -
CDR3 protein: CASSRDYTYNEQFF
CDR3 DNA: TGTGCCAGCAGCCGGGACTACACCTACAATGAGCAGTTCTTC

V gene: TRBV30
J gene: TRBJ1-1
D gene: -
clone size: -
CDR3 protein: CAFSPSPPGAFF
CDR3 DNA: TGTGCCTTTTCCCCGTCCCCTCCCGGAGCTTTCTTT

V gene: TRBV2
J gene: TRBJ2-7
D gene: -
clone size: -
CDR3 protein: CASSPTAYEQYF
CDR3 DNA: TGTGCCAGCAGTCCAACAGCCTACGAGCAGTACTTC

V gene: TRBV29-1
J gene: TRBJ2-1
D gene: TRBD2
clone size: -
CDR3 protein: CSVARLADYNEQFF
CDR3 DNA: TGCAGCGTTGCTCGGCTAGCGGACTACAATGAGCAGTTCTTC

V gene: TRBV19
J gene: TRBJ2-1
D gene: TRBD2
clone size: -
CDR3 protein: CASSIGWLVGTSVSNEQFF
CDR3 DNA: TGTGCCAGTAGTATAGGATGGTTAGTGGGGACTAGCGTATCCAATGAGCAGTTCTTC

V gene: TRBV29-1
J gene: TRBJ1-1
D gene: -
clone size: -
CDR3 protein: CSVERSRDTEAFF
CDR3 DNA: TGCAGCGTTGAAAGGAGCAGGGATACTGAAGCTTTCTTT

V gene: TRBV2
J gene: TRBJ2-1
D gene: -
clone size: -
CDR3 protein: CASSEFSPTYNEQFF
CDR3 DNA: TGTGCCAGCAGTGAGTTTAGCCCCACCTACAATGAGCAGTTCTTC

V gene: TRBV10-3
J gene: TRBJ2-6
D gene: TRBD1
clone size: -
CDR3 protein: CAISPTGETGANVLTF
CDR3 DNA: TGTGCCATCAGCCCGACAGGGGAGACTGGGGCCAACGTCCTGACTTTC

V gene: TRBV10-2
J gene: TRBJ2-5
D gene: -
clone size: -
CDR3 protein: CASSFSRGETQYF
CDR3 DNA: TGCGCCAGCAGTTTTAGTCGAGGGGAGACCCAGTACTTC